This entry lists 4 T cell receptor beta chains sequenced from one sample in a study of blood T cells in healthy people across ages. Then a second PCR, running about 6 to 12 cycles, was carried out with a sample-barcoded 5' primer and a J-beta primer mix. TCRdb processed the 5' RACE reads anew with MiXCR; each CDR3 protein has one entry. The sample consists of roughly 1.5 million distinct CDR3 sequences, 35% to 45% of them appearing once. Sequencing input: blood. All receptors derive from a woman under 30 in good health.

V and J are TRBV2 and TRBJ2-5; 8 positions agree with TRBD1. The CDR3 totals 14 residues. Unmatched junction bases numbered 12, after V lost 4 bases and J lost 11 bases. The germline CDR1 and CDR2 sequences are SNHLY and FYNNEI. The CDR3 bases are TGTGCCAGCAGTGTTTGGACAGGGAACAATGAGCAGTACTTC. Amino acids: CASSVWTGNNEQYF.

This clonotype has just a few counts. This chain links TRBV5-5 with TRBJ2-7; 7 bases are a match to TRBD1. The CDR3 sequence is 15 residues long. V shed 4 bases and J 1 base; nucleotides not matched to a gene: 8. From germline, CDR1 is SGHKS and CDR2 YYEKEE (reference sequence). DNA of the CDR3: TGTGCCAGCAGCCCCGACAGGGTCACGTCCTACGAGCAGTACTTC. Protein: CASSPDRVTSYEQYF.

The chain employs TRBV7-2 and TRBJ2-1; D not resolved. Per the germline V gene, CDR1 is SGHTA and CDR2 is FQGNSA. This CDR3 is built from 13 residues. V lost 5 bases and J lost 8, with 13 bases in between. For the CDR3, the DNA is TGTGCCAGCAGCCCTATGTCGGTCCATGAGCAGTTCTTC. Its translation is CASSPMSVHEQFF.

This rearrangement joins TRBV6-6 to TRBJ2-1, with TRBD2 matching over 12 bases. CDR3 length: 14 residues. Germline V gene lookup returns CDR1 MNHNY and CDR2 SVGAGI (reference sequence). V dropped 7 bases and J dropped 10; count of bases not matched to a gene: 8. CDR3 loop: CASTQTSGSGEQFF. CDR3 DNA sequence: TGTGCCAGCACTCAGACTAGCGGGAGTGGCGAGCAGTTCTTC.